Listed below are T cell receptor beta chains from one sample, sequenced in a study of identical twins. TCRdb re-analysed the 5' RACE reads in MiXCR, keeping a single row per CDR3 protein. The sample lists about 1.7 million distinct CDR3 sequences, 32% occurring once. Input material: cord blood. All receptors come from a newborn girl in good health. Both conserved end residues are part of each CDR3. Fields, in order: J gene, clone size, V gene, CDR3 protein. Clone size is given for some rows only: seen once, a few or many times, or a class if the clone is expanded.

J: TRBJ2-4; size: -; V: TRBV20-1; CDR3: CSASGDREAKNIQYF
J: TRBJ1-6; size: few; V: TRBV5-4; CDR3: CASSLARGNYNSPLHF
J: -; size: -; V: TRBV20-1; CDR3: CSAREGTDSYNEQYF
J: TRBJ2-1; size: few; V: TRBV11-2; CDR3: CASSLVRRYNEQFF
J: -; size: few; V: TRBV29-1; CDR3: CSVGPTAGYEQYF
J: TRBJ1-2; size: many; V: TRBV12-3/TRBV12-4; CDR3: CASSPDQNYGYTF
J: TRBJ2-7; size: few; V: TRBV12-3/TRBV12-4; CDR3: CASSPGRGTYEQYF
J: TRBJ1-2; size: many; V: TRBV4-2; CDR3: CASSPKSGGGRYGYTF
J: -; size: few; V: TRBV2; CDR3: CASSEDGSSYNEQYF
J: TRBJ2-7; size: -; V: TRBV12-3/TRBV12-4; CDR3: CASSLWASGSKGEQYF
J: TRBJ2-3; size: few; V: TRBV6-6; CDR3: CASSYGLAGGPDTQYF
J: TRBJ1-2; size: many; V: TRBV7-9; CDR3: CASSFPMTGKVDYTF
J: TRBJ2-1; size: few; V: TRBV4-1; CDR3: CASSQEWTSGNEQFF
J: TRBJ2-3; size: -; V: TRBV14; CDR3: CASSHLRLVDTQYF
J: TRBJ2-3; size: -; V: TRBV28; CDR3: CASATDTQYF
J: TRBJ2-1; size: -; V: TRBV7-2; CDR3: CASSFYSGQPYNEQFF
J: TRBJ2-1; size: few; V: TRBV7-2; CDR3: CASSPRLAGNHNEQFF
J: TRBJ1-2; size: few; V: TRBV28; CDR3: CASSLSDSHYGYTF
J: -; size: -; V: TRBV28; CDR3: CASSLFQTSGSGKTQYF
J: TRBJ2-4; size: -; V: TRBV4-1; CDR3: CASKARAVLSKNIQYF
J: TRBJ2-1; size: many; V: TRBV29-1; CDR3: CSVVYGYNEQFF
J: TRBJ1-6; size: -; V: TRBV18; CDR3: CASSPQGQGYNSPLHF
J: TRBJ2-1; size: few; V: TRBV20-1; CDR3: CSAGPRGGRHEQFF
J: TRBJ1-1; size: few; V: TRBV25-1; CDR3: CATRDSTEAFF
J: TRBJ1-1; size: few; V: TRBV6-1; CDR3: CASSLYAPGAEAFF
J: TRBJ2-1; size: -; V: TRBV4-1; CDR3: CASSPKTAGEQFF
J: TRBJ2-2; size: once; V: TRBV24-1; CDR3: CATSGKGFDTGELFF
J: TRBJ1-4; size: -; V: TRBV7-2; CDR3: CASSSRAGGNEKLFF
J: TRBJ2-4; size: few; V: TRBV20-1; CDR3: CSAGPFLAKNIQYF
J: TRBJ2-1; size: -; V: TRBV5-1; CDR3: CASKGTGTCNEQFF
J: TRBJ2-1; size: -; V: TRBV4-1; CDR3: CASSQVAPVPYNEQFF
J: TRBJ2-1; size: -; V: TRBV15; CDR3: CATSRVGAAYLPSQQFF
J: TRBJ1-5; size: few; V: TRBV20-1; CDR3: CSAGDSLDQPQHF
J: TRBJ2-7; size: many; V: TRBV3-1; CDR3: CASSQFQGLYEQYF
J: TRBJ2-2; size: few; V: TRBV3-1; CDR3: CASSPWTSARTGELFF
J: TRBJ1-1; size: -; V: TRBV20-1; CDR3: CSARGFSRLNTEAFF
J: TRBJ1-5; size: few; V: TRBV19; CDR3: CASSIGAQPQHF
J: TRBJ1-2; size: -; V: TRBV12-3/TRBV12-4; CDR3: CANSQRQGAILGYGYTF
J: TRBJ2-2; size: -; V: TRBV20-1; CDR3: CSARGDPGELFF
J: TRBJ2-1; size: many; V: TRBV5-1; CDR3: CASSLGLAGALYNEQFF
J: TRBJ2-3; size: few; V: TRBV29-1; CDR3: CSVEYDSGGPDTQYF
J: TRBJ1-1; size: -; V: TRBV7-2; CDR3: CASSSLGGTEAFF
J: TRBJ2-1; size: -; V: TRBV29-1; CDR3: CSVKGRAHEQFF
J: TRBJ1-2; size: -; V: TRBV29-1; CDR3: CSVEFWGYYGYTF